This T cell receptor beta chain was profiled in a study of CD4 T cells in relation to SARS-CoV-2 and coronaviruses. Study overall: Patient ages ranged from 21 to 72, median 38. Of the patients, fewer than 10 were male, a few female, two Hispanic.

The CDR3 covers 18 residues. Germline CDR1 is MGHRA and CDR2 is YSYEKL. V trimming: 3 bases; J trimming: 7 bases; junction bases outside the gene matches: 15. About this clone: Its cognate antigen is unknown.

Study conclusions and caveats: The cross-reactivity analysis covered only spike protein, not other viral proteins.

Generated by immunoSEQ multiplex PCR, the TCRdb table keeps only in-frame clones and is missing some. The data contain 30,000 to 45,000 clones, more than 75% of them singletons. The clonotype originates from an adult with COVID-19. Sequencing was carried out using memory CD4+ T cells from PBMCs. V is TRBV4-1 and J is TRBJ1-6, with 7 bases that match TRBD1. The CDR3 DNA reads TGCGCCAGCAGCCACGAGGGACAGCGAGCGATGCGGAATTCACCCCTCCACTTT. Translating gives CASSHEGQRAMRNSPLHF.